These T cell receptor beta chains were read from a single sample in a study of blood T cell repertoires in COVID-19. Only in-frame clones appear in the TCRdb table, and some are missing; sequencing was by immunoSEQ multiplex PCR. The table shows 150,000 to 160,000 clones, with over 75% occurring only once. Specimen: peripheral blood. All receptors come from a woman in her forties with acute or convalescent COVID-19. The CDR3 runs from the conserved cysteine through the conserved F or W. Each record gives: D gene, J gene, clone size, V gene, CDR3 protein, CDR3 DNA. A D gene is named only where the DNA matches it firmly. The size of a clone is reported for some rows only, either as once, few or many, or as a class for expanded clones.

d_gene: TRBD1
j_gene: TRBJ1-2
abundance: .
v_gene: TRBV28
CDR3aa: CASSFGDRGFDGYTF
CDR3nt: TGTGCCAGCAGTTTTGGCGACAGGGGTTTCGATGGCTACACCTTC

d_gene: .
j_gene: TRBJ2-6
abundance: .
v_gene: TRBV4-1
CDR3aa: CASSQEWTLRRTRSGANVLTF
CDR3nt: TGCGCCAGCAGCCAAGAATGGACCTTAAGGAGGACTCGCTCTGGGGCCAACGTCCTGACTTTC

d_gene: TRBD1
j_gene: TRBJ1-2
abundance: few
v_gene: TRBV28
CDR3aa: CASSEMGQGDGYTF
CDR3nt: TGTGCCAGCAGCGAGATGGGACAGGGGGATGGCTACACCTTC

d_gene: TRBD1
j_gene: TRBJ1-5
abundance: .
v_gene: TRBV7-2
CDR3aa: CASSLIGTTGGQPQHF
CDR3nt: TGTGCCAGCAGCTTAATAGGCACGACAGGGGGTCAGCCCCAGCATTTT

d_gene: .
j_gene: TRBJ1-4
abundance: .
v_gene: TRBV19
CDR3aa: CASSTSGTIEKLFF
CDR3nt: TGTGCCAGTAGTACATCCGGGACAATAGAAAAACTGTTTTTT

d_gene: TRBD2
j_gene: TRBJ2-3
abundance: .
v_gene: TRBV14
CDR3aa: CASSLPRTSGRWGTDTQYF
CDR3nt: TGTGCCAGCAGCCTCCCAAGGACTAGCGGGAGGTGGGGCACAGATACGCAGTATTTT

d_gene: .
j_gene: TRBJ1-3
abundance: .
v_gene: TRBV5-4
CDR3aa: CASSFEVPSFSGNTIYF
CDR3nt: TGTGCCAGCAGCTTCGAGGTACCATCATTCTCTGGAAACACCATATATTTT

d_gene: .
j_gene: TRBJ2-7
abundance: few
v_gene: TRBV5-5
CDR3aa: CASSSESTSYEQYF
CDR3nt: TGTGCCAGCAGCTCGGAATCGACTTCCTACGAGCAGTACTTC

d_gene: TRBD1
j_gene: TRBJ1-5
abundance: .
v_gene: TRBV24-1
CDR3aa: CATSDKTGDGQPQHF
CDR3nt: TGTGCCACCAGTGACAAAACAGGGGATGGTCAGCCCCAGCATTTT

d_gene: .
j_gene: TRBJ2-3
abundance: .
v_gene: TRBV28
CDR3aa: CASSLLGRRGPTLTDTQYF
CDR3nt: TGTGCCAGCAGTTTATTAGGCAGAAGGGGCCCTACACTCACAGATACGCAGTATTTT

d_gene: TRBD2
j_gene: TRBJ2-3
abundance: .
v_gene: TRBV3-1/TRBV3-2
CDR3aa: CASSHGLAGVYTQYF
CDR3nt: TGTGCCAGCAGCCACGGACTAGCTGGAGTCTATACGCAGTATTTT

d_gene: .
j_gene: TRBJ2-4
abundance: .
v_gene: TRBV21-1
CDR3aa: CASSKGGTGKNIQYF
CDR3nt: TGTGCCAGCAGCAAAGGGGGGACAGGGAAAAACATTCAGTACTTC

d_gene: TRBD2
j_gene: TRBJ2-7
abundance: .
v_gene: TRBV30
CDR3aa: CAWTSGSSYEQYF
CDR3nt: TGTGCCTGGACGAGCGGGAGCTCCTACGAGCAGTACTTC

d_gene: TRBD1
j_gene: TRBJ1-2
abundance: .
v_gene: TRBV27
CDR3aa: CASSLFGQGGYTF
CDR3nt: TGTGCCAGCAGTTTATTCGGACAGGGTGGCTACACCTTC

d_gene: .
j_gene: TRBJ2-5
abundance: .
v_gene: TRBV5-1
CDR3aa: CASSLFGAVETQYF
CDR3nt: TGCGCCAGCAGCTTGTTTGGGGCGGTGGAGACCCAGTACTTC

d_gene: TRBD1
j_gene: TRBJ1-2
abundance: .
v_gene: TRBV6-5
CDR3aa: CASQTLDRVRYTF
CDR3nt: TGTGCCAGCCAAACTCTGGACAGGGTCCGCTACACCTTC

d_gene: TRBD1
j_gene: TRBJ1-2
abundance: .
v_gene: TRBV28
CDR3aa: CASTDRTGSYGYTF
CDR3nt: TGTGCCAGCACCGATAGGACAGGGTCTTATGGCTACACCTTC

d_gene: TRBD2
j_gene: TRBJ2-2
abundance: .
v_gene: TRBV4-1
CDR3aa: CASSQDSGGGAPGELFF
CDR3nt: TGCGCCAGCAGCCAAGATTCGGGCGGGGGGGCCCCCGGGGAGCTGTTTTTT

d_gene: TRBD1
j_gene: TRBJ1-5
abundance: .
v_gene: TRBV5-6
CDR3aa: CASSLGTGSNQPQHF
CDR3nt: TGTGCCAGCAGCTTAGGGACAGGGAGCAATCAGCCCCAGCATTTT

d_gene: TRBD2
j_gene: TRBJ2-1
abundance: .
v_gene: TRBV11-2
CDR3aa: CASSLAGLAGQQFF
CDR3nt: TGTGCCAGCAGCTTAGCCGGACTAGCGGGGCAGCAGTTCTTC

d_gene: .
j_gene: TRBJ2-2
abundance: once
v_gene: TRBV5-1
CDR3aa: CASSYRLVSSTGELFF
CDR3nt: TGCGCCAGCAGCTACCGACTAGTCTCATCCACCGGGGAGCTGTTTTTT

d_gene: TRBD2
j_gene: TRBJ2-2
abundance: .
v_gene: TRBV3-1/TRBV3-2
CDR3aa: CASSQGTSGRIGELFF
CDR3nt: TGTGCCAGCAGCCAAGGGACTAGCGGGAGAATCGGGGAGCTGTTTTTT

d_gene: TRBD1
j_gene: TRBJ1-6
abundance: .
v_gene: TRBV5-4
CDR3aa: CASSGTGVDSPLHF
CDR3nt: TGTGCCAGCAGCGGAACAGGGGTAGATTCACCCCTCCACTTT

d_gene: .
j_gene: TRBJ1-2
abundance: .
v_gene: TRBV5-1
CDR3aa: CASSLASRGGYTF
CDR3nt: TGCGCCAGCAGCTTGGCCAGCAGAGGTGGCTACACCTTC

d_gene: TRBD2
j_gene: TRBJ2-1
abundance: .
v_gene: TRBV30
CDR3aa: CACRLAGIYNEQFF
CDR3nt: TGTGCCTGTAGACTAGCGGGAATCTACAATGAGCAGTTCTTC

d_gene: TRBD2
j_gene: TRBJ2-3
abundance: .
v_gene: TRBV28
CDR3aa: CASSFPSRTSTHTQYF
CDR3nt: TGTGCCAGCAGTTTCCCTAGTCGGACTAGCACGCATACGCAGTATTTT

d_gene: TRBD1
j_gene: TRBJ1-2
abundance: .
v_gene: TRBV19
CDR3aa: CASSIIPGQGSGYTF
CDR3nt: TGTGCCAGTAGTATAATACCGGGACAGGGGTCCGGCTACACCTTC

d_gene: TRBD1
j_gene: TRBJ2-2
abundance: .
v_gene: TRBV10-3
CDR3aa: CASHPGQGSPGELFF
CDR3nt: TGTGCCAGCCATCCGGGACAGGGTAGCCCCGGGGAGCTGTTTTTT

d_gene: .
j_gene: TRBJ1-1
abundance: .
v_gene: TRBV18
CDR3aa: CASSPSLDSEAFF
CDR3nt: TGTGCCAGCTCACCATCCTTGGACAGTGAAGCTTTCTTT

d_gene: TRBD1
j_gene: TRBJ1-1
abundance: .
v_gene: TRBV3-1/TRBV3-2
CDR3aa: CASSQERHGQAAFF
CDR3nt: TGTGCCAGCAGCCAAGAACGTCATGGACAGGCGGCTTTCTTT

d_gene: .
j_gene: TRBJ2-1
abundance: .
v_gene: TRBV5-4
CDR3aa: CASSLNGQEGNEQFF
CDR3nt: TGTGCCAGCAGCTTGAATGGCCAGGAGGGGAATGAGCAGTTCTTC

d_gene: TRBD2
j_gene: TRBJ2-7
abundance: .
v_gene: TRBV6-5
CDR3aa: CASRQGLAYEQYF
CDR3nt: TGTGCCAGCAGGCAAGGACTAGCTTACGAGCAGTACTTC

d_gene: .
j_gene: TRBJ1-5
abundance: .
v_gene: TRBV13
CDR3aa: CASSFLGQGVGNQPQHF
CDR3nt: TGTGCCAGCAGCTTTTTGGGACAAGGGGTCGGCAATCAGCCCCAGCATTTT

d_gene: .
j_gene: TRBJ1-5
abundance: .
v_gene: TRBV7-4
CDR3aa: CASSLETAYSNQPQHF
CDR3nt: TGTGCCAGCAGCTTGGAGACAGCTTATAGCAATCAGCCCCAGCATTTT

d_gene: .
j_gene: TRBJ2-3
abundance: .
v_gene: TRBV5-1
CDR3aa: CASSLLGVITDTQYF
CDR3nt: TGCGCCAGCAGCTTGCTCGGGGTGATCACAGATACGCAGTATTTT

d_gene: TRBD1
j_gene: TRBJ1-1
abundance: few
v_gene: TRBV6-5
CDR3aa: CASRGQGAGNTEAFF
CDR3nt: TGTGCCAGCAGGGGACAGGGGGCTGGGAACACTGAAGCTTTCTTT

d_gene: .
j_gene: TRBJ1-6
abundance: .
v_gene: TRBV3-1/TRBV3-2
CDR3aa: CASSQVGGMYNSPLHF
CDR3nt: TGTGCCAGCAGCCAAGTCGGGGGGATGTATAATTCACCCCTCCACTTT

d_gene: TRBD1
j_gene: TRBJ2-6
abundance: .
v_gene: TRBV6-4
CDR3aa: CASKTGAGANVLTF
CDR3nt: TGTGCCAGCAAGACAGGGGCTGGGGCCAACGTCCTGACTTTC

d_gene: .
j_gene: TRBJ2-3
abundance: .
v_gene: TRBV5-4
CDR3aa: CASSPGGGARSDTQYF
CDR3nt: TGTGCCAGCAGCCCGGGAGGGGGCGCCCGGTCAGATACGCAGTATTTT

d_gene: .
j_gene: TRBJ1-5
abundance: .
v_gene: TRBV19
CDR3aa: CASSMAANQPQHF
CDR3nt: TGTGCCAGTAGTATGGCAGCGAATCAGCCCCAGCATTTT

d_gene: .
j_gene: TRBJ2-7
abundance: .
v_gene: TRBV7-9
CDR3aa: CASSAGSRTYEQYF
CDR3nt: TGTGCCAGCAGCGCGGGGAGTCGAACCTACGAGCAGTACTTC

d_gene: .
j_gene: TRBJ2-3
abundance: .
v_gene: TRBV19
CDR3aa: CASSINYLPDTQYF
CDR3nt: TGTGCCAGTAGTATTAACTATCTCCCAGATACGCAGTATTTT

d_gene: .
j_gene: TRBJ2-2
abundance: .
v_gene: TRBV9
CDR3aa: CASSRRGTEFTGELFF
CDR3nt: TGTGCCAGCAGTCGACGGGGGACAGAGTTCACCGGGGAGCTGTTTTTT

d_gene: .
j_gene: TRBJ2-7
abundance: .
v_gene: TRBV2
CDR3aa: CASSVRQSSYEQYF
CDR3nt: TGTGCCAGCAGTGTCCGACAGAGCTCCTACGAGCAGTACTTC

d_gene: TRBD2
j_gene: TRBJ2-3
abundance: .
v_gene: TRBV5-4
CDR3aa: CASSLVLAGTDTQYF
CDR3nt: TGTGCCAGCAGCTTGGTGTTAGCGGGAACAGATACGCAGTATTTT

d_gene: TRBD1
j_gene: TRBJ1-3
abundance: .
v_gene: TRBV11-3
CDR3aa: CASSPTGVIGNTIYF
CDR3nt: TGTGCCAGCAGCCCAACAGGGGTCATAGGAAACACCATATATTTT

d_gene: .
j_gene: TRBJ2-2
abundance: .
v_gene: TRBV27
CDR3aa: CASSLLGRGELFF
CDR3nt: TGTGCCAGCAGTTTATTGGGGAGAGGGGAGCTGTTTTTT

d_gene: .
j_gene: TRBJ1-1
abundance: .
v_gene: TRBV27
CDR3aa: CASSFFAGGGRRTEAFF
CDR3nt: TGTGCCAGCAGTTTTTTCGCGGGCGGGGGGCGTAGGACTGAAGCTTTCTTT

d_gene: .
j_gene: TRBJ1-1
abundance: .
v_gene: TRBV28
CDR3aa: CASSWGPPEAFF
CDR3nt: TGTGCCAGCAGTTGGGGGCCTCCTGAAGCTTTCTTT

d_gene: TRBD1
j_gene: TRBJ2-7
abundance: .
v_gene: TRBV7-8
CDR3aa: CASTYGTGSYYEQYF
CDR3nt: TGTGCCAGCACATACGGGACAGGCTCATACTACGAGCAGTACTTC

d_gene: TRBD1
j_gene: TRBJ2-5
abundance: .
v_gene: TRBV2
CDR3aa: CASNRDRGQETQYF
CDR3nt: TGTGCCAGCAACCGGGACAGGGGGCAAGAGACCCAGTACTTC

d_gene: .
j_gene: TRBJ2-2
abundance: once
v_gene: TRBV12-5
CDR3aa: CASNSGLTGELFF
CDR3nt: TGTGCGAGTAATAGCGGACTCACCGGGGAGCTGTTTTTT

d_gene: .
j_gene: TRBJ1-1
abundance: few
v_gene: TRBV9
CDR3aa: CASSVAGEWNTEAFF
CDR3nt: TGTGCCAGCAGCGTAGCCGGGGAATGGAACACTGAAGCTTTCTTT

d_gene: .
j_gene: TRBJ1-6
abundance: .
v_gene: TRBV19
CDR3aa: CASSLQGRNSPLHF
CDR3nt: TGTGCCAGTAGTCTACAGGGAAGAAATTCACCCCTCCACTTT

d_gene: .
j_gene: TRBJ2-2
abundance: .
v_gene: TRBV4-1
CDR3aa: CASSQGPTGTSNTGELFF
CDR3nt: TGCGCCAGCAGCCAAGGCCCAACCGGGACTTCTAACACCGGGGAGCTGTTTTTT

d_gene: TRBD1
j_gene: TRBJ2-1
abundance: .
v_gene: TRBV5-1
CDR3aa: CASSLAPGQYNEQFF
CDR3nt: TGCGCCAGCAGCTTGGCCCCGGGACAGTACAATGAGCAGTTCTTC

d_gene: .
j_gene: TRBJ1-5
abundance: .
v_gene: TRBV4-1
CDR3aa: CASSQEGQSNQPQHF
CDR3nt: TGCGCCAGCAGCCAAGAGGGGCAGAGCAATCAGCCCCAGCATTTT

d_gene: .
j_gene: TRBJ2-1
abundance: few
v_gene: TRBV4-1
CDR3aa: CASSQDIRGEQFF
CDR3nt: TGCGCCAGCAGCCAAGACATACGCGGTGAGCAGTTCTTC

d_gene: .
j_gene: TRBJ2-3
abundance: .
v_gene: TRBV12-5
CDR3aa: CASGLVVDTDTQYF
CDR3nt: TGTGCTAGTGGTTTGGTAGTAGACACAGATACGCAGTATTTT